This T cell receptor beta chain is drawn from a study of blood T cell repertoires in COVID-19. At the level of the study: Symptom resolution, clearance, or two negative PCRs marked donors in Cohort 3 as recovered. Sites in the United States, Italy and Spain provided acute and convalescent COVID-19 samples. PBMCs, B-cell-depleted T cells, or T cells provided the cDNA or gDNA that made up the material.

The junction had 11 bases not matched to a gene; V was cut back by 5 bases and J by 6 bases. The germline V gene encodes CDR1 MNHEY and CDR2 SMNVEV (reference sequence). The CDR3 has 15 amino acids. Assay: immunoSEQ multiplex PCR; the TCRdb copy retains only in-frame clones and omits some. The table lists around 360,000 clones, 87% of them singletons. Enrolled through a virtual design, the participants were between roughly 18 and 100 years of age and came from about two dozen US areas. The chain uses TRBV27 and TRBJ2-7, with TRBD1 identical over 9 bases. The specimen was PBMCs or T cells enriched from blood (not recorded which). The receptor was isolated from a middle-aged man in a cohort exposed to, infected with or recovered from COVID-19 (not recorded which). CDR3 nucleotides: TGTGCCAGCAGTCCGCTGGACAGGGGCAGTGGCGAGCAGTACTTC. Protein product: CASSPLDRGSGEQYF.